The 18 T cell receptor beta chains given below trace back to one sample, sequenced in a study of T cell repertoires in cytomegalovirus infection. TCRdb fed the reads into MiXCR, producing one record per CDR3 protein. This table holds 700,000 to 850,000 distinct CDR3 sequences, less than 35% found once. These receptors have no identified antigens. The input for sequencing was cultured CD8+ T cells from PBMCs, taken from culture after CMV antigen stimulation. These receptors were collected from a human donor in good health (CMV status not recorded). Some clones in this sample may be carry-over from other donors' samples.

This clonotype was observed many times. V and J are TRBV7-9 and TRBJ1-1; D is unclear. Germline V CDR1 and CDR2: SEHNR, FQNEAQ (reference sequence). V shed 2 bases and J shed 4 bases, with 2 bases lying between them. This CDR3 region has 11 residues. In DNA form, the CDR3 reads TGTGCCAGCAGCTTAACCACTGAAGCTTTCTTT. Its protein is CASSLTTEAFF.

This chain joins TRBV6-5 and TRBJ1-1; 12 positions agree with TRBD1. V shed 6 bases, J shed 6 bases, and the junction held 8 bases outside the gene matches. The length of the CDR3 is 15 residues. From germline, CDR1 is MNHEY and CDR2 SVGAGI. The CDR3 region is CASSVRDRGRAEAFF. In DNA, the CDR3 is TGTGCCAGCAGCGTCAGGGACAGGGGGCGAGCTGAAGCTTTCTTT.

This clonotype was counted a few times. The chain carries TRBV4-1 and TRBJ2-7; 8 positions match TRBD1. CDR3 size: 13 residues. The V segment lost 5 bases and the J segment 9 bases; nucleotides outside the gene matches: 9. The germline V gene encodes CDR1 MGHRA and CDR2 YSYEKL. In DNA, the CDR3 is TGCGCCAGCAGCTTGGGACAGGCGTCTGCGCAGTACTTC. Its translation: CASSLGQASAQYF.

The chain uses TRBV7-9 and TRBJ2-2; weak D call: TRBD2 (5 bases). Germline V gene data show CDR1 as SEHNR and CDR2 as FQNEAQ (reference sequence). V shed 5 bases and J shed 0 bases, with 13 bases lying between them. The CDR3 consists of 16 residues. The CDR3 DNA is TGTGCCAGCAGCCACCTTGGAGGCGCGAACACCGGGGAGCTGTTTTTT. It specifies CASSHLGGANTGELFF.

This clonotype was seen a handful of times. The chain uses TRBV14 and TRBJ2-7; D is unclear. This CDR3 has 14 residues. Germline V gene lookup returns CDR1 SGHDN and CDR2 FVKESK. The V end was cut by 0 bases, the J end by 3 bases, with 9 bases between. CDR3 protein: CASSQDPHLYEQYV. In DNA, the CDR3 is TGTGCCAGCAGCCAAGATCCCCACCTCTACGAGCAGTACGTC.

This clonotype was found a few times. The chain recombines TRBV6-5 with TRBJ2-7, with a weak D call TRBD2 (6 bases). CDR1 is MNHEY and CDR2 is SVGAGI in the germline V gene. Trimming stripped 6 bases from V and 4 bases from J, with 13 bases between. The CDR3 consists of 13 residues. Here the CDR3 reads CASSPGEDYEQYF. CDR3 bases: TGTGCCAGCAGCCCGGGGGAAGATTACGAGCAGTACTTC.

This sequence joins TRBV29-1 and TRBJ2-1; D is possibly TRBD1 (6 bases). The CDR3 has 12 amino acids. V lost 6 bases to trimming and J lost 8 bases, with 14 bases between them. In germline, CDR1 is SQVTM, CDR2 ANQGSEA. CDR3 DNA sequence: TGCAGCGTAGCCTGGACAGCCGATGAGCAGTTCTTC. It specifies CSVAWTADEQFF.

This clonotype was seen at least ten times. The V and J genes are TRBV7-2 and TRBJ1-3, with TRBD1 identical over 8 bases. The CDR3 contains 15 residues. Germline V CDR1 and CDR2: SGHTA, FQGNSA. V trimming: 4 bases; J trimming: 7 bases; junction bases outside the gene matches: 9. CDR3 sequence reads: CASSSRDRSGNTIYF. DNA of the CDR3: TGTGCCAGCAGCTCGCGGGACAGGTCGGGGAACACCATATATTTT.

This clonotype has just a few counts. The gene calls are TRBV7-2 and TRBJ2-3; D unresolved. This CDR3 is built from 15 residues. V dropped 0 bases and J dropped 3 bases, with 10 bases sitting between them. Per the germline V gene, CDR1 is SGHTA and CDR2 is FQGNSA. The DNA for the CDR3 is TGTGCCAGCAGCTTAGCCCCCGTATTTACAGATACGCAGTATTTT. Translating gives CASSLAPVFTDTQYF. Full variable domain (remainder filled in from reference TRBV7-2 and TRBJ2-3): GAGVSQSPSNKVTEKGKDVELRCDPISGHTALYWYRQSLGQGLEFLIYFQGNSAPDKSGLPSDRFSAERTGGSVSTLTIQRTQQEDSAVYLCASSLAPVFTDTQYFGPGTRLTVL.

This clonotype has only a few counts. This chain joins TRBV7-9 and TRBJ1-2; TRBD1 matches 10 bases. V dropped 5 bases and J dropped 7; count of bases not matched to a gene: 10. This CDR3 comprises 15 residues. CDR1 is SEHNR, CDR2 FQNEAQ, per germline (reference sequence). CDR3 sequence: CASSGRDRGSFGYTF. In nucleotides, the CDR3 is TGTGCCAGCAGCGGCCGGGACAGGGGTTCATTTGGCTACACCTTC.

This chain uses TRBV7-9 with TRBJ2-1; 7 nucleotides align to TRBD2. CDR1 and CDR2 (germline): SEHNR, FQNEAQ (reference sequence). Trimming took 5 bases from V and 4 from J; bases not matched to a gene: 8. The CDR3 has 15 amino acids. The CDR3 loop reads CASSDLAEGYNEQFF. CDR3 bases: TGTGCCAGCAGCGATCTAGCGGAGGGGTACAATGAGCAGTTCTTC.

This clonotype was observed a handful of times. The chain links TRBV5-5 to TRBJ2-7; D is unresolved. CDR1 is SGHKS and CDR2 is YYEKEE in the germline V gene (reference sequence). This CDR3 spans 15 amino acids. Trimming shortened V by 1 base and J by 9 bases, and 20 bases separated the two germline ends. The CDR3 region is CASSLSGIYPVRQYV. CDR3 in DNA: TGTGCCAGCAGCTTGTCTGGGATCTACCCGGTGCGGCAGTACGTC.

Concerning this clonotype itself: One end of the junction does not line up with germline, which may come from a read error. V is TRBV7-2 and J is TRBJ1-5, with a tentative D call TRBD1 (6 bases). Per the germline V gene, CDR1 is SGHTA and CDR2 is FQGNSA. The length of the CDR3 is 14 residues. CDR3 amino acids: CANSGRGSNQPQHF. CDR3 nucleotide sequence: TGTGCCAACAGCGGCAGGGGAAGCAATCAGCCCCAGCATTTT.

V gene TRBV7-2 combines with J gene TRBJ2-3; TRBD2 matches at 7 bases. Trimming took 1 base from V and 6 from J; bases not matched to a gene: 10. The germline gives CDR1 SGHTA, CDR2 FQGNSA. There are 16 residues in the CDR3. The chain's CDR3 is CASSLGGRGGTDTQYF. CDR3 DNA sequence: TGTGCCAGCAGCTTAGGGGGGAGGGGCGGTACTGATACGCAGTATTTT.

The chain employs TRBV7-8 and TRBJ2-3, with D possibly TRBD1 on 6 matching bases. The CDR3 has 15 amino acids. From germline, CDR1 is SGHVS and CDR2 FQNEAQ. V lost 0 bases and J lost 3, with 10 bases in between. The CDR3, as DNA: TGTGCCAGCAGCTTAGCGACACAGGGTACAGATACGCAGTATTTT. This translates into CASSLATQGTDTQYF.

Comment on this clonotype: Because the CDR3 is missing its conserved closing phenylalanine or tryptophan, this is likely a read error. This chain uses TRBV28 with TRBJ2-1; 7 nucleotides align to TRBD1. The germline V gene encodes CDR1 MDHEN and CDR2 SYDVKM. The length of the CDR3 is 15 residues. With V trimmed by 5 bases and J by 7 bases, 11 bases remained unmatched. CDR3 amino acids: CASSTRGQVRNEQFL. Written as DNA, the CDR3 is TGTGCCAGCAGTACTAGAGGACAGGTTAGGAATGAGCAGTTCCTC.

This clonotype was recorded many times. V gene TRBV7-6 combines with J gene TRBJ1-5; TRBD1 is a possible D gene (6 bases). Germline CDR1 and CDR2: SGHVS and FNYEAQ. This CDR3 region has 16 residues. V was cut by 5 bases and J by 0 bases, with 14 bases left in between. For the CDR3, the DNA is TGTGCCAGCAGCGGGGGGGGGGCTTATAGCAATCAGCCCCAGCATTTT. Amino acid sequence: CASSGGGAYSNQPQHF.

This clonotype came up many times. The V call is TRBV3-1, the J call TRBJ2-5; the match to TRBD1 covers 7 bases. The CDR3 is made up of 16 amino acids. V shed 4 bases, J shed 0 bases, and the junction held 8 bases outside the gene matches. The germline CDR1 and CDR2 sequences are LGHDT and YNNKEL (reference sequence). This CDR3 is CASSPAGTENQETQYF. The CDR3 nucleotides are TGTGCCAGCAGCCCCGCAGGGACAGAGAACCAAGAGACCCAGTACTTC.